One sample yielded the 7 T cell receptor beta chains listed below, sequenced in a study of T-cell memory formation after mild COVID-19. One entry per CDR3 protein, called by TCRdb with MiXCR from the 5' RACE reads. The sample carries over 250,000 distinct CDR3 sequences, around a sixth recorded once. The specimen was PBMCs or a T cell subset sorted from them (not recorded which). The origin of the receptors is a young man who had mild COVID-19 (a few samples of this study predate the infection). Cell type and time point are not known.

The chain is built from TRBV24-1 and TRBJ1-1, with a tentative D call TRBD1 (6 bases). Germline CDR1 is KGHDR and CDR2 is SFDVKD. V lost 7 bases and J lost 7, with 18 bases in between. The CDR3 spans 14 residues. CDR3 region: CATRISGGAGEAFF. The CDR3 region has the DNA TGTGCCACCAGGATCTCCGGGGGGGCGGGTGAAGCTTTCTTT.

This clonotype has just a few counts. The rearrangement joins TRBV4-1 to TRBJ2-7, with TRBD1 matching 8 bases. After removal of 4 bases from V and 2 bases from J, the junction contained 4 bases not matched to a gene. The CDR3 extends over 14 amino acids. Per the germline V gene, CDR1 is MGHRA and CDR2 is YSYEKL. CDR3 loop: CASSRGQAAYEQYF. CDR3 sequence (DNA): TGCGCCAGCAGCCGGGGACAGGCGGCCTACGAGCAGTACTTC.

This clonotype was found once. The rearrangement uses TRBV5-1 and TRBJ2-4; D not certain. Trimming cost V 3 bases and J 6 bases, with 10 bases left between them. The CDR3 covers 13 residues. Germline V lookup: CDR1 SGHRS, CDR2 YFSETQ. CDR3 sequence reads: CASSSGSRNIQYF. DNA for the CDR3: TGCGCCAGCAGCTCCGGCAGTAGAAACATTCAGTACTTC.

As DNA, the CDR3 is TGTGCCAGCAGCCCCCTGTCCGGACCGACAGATACGCAGTATTTT. As protein: CASSPLSGPTDTQYF. The chain has TRBV7-9 and TRBJ2-3; D call uncertain. The CDR3 is 15 amino acids. Per the germline V gene, CDR1 is SEHNR and CDR2 is FQNEAQ (reference sequence). V lost 5 bases and J lost 3, with 15 bases in between. The full variable domain, completed using reference TRBV7-9 and TRBJ2-3, is DTGVSQNPRHKITKRGQNVTFRCDPISEHNRLYWYRQTLGQGPEFLTYFQNEAQLEKSRLLSDRFSAERPKGSFSTLEIQRTEQGDSAMYLCASSPLSGPTDTQYFGPGTRLTVL.

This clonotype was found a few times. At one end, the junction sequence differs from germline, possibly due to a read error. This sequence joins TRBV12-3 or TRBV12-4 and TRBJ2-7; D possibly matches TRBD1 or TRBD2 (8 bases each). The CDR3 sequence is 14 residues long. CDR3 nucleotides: TGTGCCAGCAGTATAGCGGGACAGGACTACGAGCAGTACTTC. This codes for CASSIAGQDYEQYF.

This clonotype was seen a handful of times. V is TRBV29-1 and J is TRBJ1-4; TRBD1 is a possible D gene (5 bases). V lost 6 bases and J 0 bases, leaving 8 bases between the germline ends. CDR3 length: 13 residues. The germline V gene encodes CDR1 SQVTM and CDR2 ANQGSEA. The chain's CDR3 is CSVDSATNEKLFF. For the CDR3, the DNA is TGCAGCGTCGACAGTGCAACTAATGAAAAACTGTTTTTT.

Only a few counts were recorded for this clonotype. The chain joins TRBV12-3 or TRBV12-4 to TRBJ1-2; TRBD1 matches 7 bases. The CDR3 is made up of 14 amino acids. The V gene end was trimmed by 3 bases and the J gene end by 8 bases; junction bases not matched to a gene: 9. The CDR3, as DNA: TGTGCCAGCAGTTTGGTTCGACAGGGTGGCGGCTACACCTTC. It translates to CASSLVRQGGGYTF.